A single sample gave rise to the 26 T cell receptor beta chains below, sequenced in a study of metastatic and nonmetastatic thyroid tumors. All patients reached thyroid surgery having received no treatment beforehand. TCRdb re-clonotyped the PCR reads through MiXCR. The sample shows 60,000 or so clones, roughly 4% of them seen only once. The sequenced sample consisted of blood. Receptor source: a female donor with papillary thyroid cancer or a benign thyroid nodule (not recorded which). Some clones in this sample may be carry-over from other donors' samples.

Ten or more counts support this clone. V and J are TRBV20-1 and TRBJ2-1; TRBD2 aligns across 12 bases. V gave up 5 bases and J gave up 3 bases; unmatched junction bases: 11. This CDR3 has 17 amino acids. CDR1 is DFQATT and CDR2 is SNEGSKA in the germline V gene (reference sequence). The CDR3 sequence: CSAPQPRLAGDYNEQFF. CDR3 nucleotide sequence: TGCAGTGCTCCTCAACCCCGACTAGCGGGAGACTACAATGAGCAGTTCTTC.

The sample holds many counts of this clone. The rearrangement links TRBV4-1 to TRBJ2-2; possibly TRBD2 for D (6 bases). The ends were cut back, 1 base at V and 4 bases at J, with 7 bases in the middle. This CDR3 is 14 amino acids long. Germline CDR1 and CDR2: MGHRA and YSYEKL. CDR3 bases: TGCGCCAGCAGCCAAGGGGGAGGCACCGGGGAGCTGTTTTTT. Protein: CASSQGGGTGELFF.

This clone was seen a handful of times. The chain combines TRBV4-1 with TRBJ2-6, with D unclear. CDR1 is MGHRA and CDR2 is YSYEKL in the germline V gene. The CDR3 is 16 amino acids. V lost 2 bases and J lost 1, with 9 bases in between. For the CDR3, the DNA is TGCGCCAGCAGCCAACTCCCAGGTTCTGGGGCCAACGTCCTGACTTTC. It encodes CASSQLPGSGANVLTF.

The genes are TRBV28 and TRBJ1-2, with D possibly matching TRBD1 (5 bases). This CDR3 is 12 amino acids long. Germline V gene sequence: CDR1 MDHEN, CDR2 SYDVKM. V was shortened by 3 bases and J by 5 bases, with 7 bases between the two germline ends. The CDR3 protein is CASSLAGYGYTF. Here the CDR3 DNA reads TGTGCCAGCAGTTTGGCAGGGTATGGCTACACCTTC.

This clone has a count of ten or more. V gene TRBV18 combines with J gene TRBJ1-1, with 9 bases fitting TRBD1. V lost 8 bases and J lost 3; bases outside the gene matches: 4. Germline V gene lookup returns CDR1 KGHSH and CDR2 LQKENI. The CDR3 is 13 residues long. CDR3 coding DNA: TGTGCCAGCACAGGGGGCTTAGACACTGAAGCTTTCTTT. As protein: CASTGGLDTEAFF.

This clone was picked up a small number of times. The chain is built from TRBV5-1 and TRBJ1-1; D is unresolved. The CDR3 spans 15 residues. The V and J ends lost 0 bases and 1 base respectively, with 10 bases between them. CDR1 SGHRS and CDR2 YFSETQ come from the germline V gene. CDR3 amino acids: CASSLVGLRNTEAFF. The CDR3 DNA sequence: TGCGCCAGCAGCTTGGTGGGATTGAGGAACACTGAAGCTTTCTTT. Complete variable domain (other parts from reference TRBV5-1 and TRBJ1-1): KAGVTQTPRYLIKTRGQQVTLSCSPISGHRSVSWYQQTPGQGLQFLFEYFSETQRNKGNFPGRFSGRQFSNSRSEMNVSTLELGDSALYLCASSLVGLRNTEAFFGQGTRLTVV.

The V and J genes are TRBV27 and TRBJ1-5; no clear D. The CDR3 runs 14 residues. Per germline, CDR1 MNHEY and CDR2 SMNVEV (reference sequence). Trimming left V 5 bases short and J 6 bases short, with 14 bases between. As DNA, the CDR3 is TGTGCCAGCAGTCCGGGCCTTTTGGGTCAGCCCCAGCATTTT. Encoded protein: CASSPGLLGQPQHF.

This clone was seen ten or more times. The chain employs TRBV11-2 and TRBJ2-5, with a possible D match to TRBD1 (6 bases). In germline, CDR1 is SGHAT, CDR2 FQNNGV. Trimming left V 1 base short and J 3 bases short, with 12 bases between. CDR3 size: 15 residues. The CDR3 sequence: CASSLVGAGEETQYF. The DNA of the CDR3 is TGTGCCAGCAGCTTAGTAGGGGCAGGGGAAGAGACCCAGTACTTC.

In its sample, this clone was seen a few times. The genes are TRBV2 and TRBJ2-3, with 7 bases aligning to TRBD1. The CDR3 has 15 residues. Germline V gives CDR1 SNHLY, CDR2 FYNNEI. V shed 10 bases and J 3 bases; nucleotides not matched to a gene: 13. CDR3 protein: CATIFRQGRTDTQYF. The CDR3 DNA is TGTGCCACCATATTTAGACAGGGAAGGACAGATACGCAGTATTTT.

This clone was picked up many times. The chain recombines TRBV6-1 with TRBJ1-1; D gene ambiguous. The CDR3 is 12 amino acids. V was shortened by 8 bases and J by 4 bases, with 11 bases between the two germline ends. Germline CDR1 reads MNHNS; CDR2 reads SASEGT. The CDR3 bases are TGTGCCAGCTCCACCGGGCCCACTGAAGCTTTCTTT. Translated, it gives CASSTGPTEAFF.

This clone was seen many times. The V gene is TRBV20-1, the J gene TRBJ2-5; the match to TRBD2 covers 8 bases. The CDR3 sequence is 17 residues long. Unmatched junction bases numbered 17, after V lost 3 bases and J lost 5 bases. Per germline, CDR1 DFQATT and CDR2 SNEGSKA (reference sequence). CDR3 nucleotides: TGCAGTGCTAGGGCGGGGCTAGCGGGTCCTATGAGGGAGACCCAGTACTTC. Protein sequence: CSARAGLAGPMRETQYF.

This clone was counted many times. As DNA, the CDR3 is TGTGCCAGCAGCCGGGGGGGCAAGGAGACCCAGTACTTC. It is translated as CASSRGGKETQYF. This chain connects TRBV2 to TRBJ2-5; 8 bases agree with TRBD2. Germline trimming cut 6 bases from V and 5 bases from J; bases unmatched to any gene: 5. Per germline, CDR1 SNHLY and CDR2 FYNNEI. There are 13 residues in the CDR3.

The table lists this clone with a few counts. The rearrangement joins TRBV28 to TRBJ2-7; the D gene is possibly TRBD2 (6 bases). Germline values: CDR1 MDHEN, CDR2 SYDVKM. The CDR3 length is 15 residues. The V and J ends lost 5 bases and 0 bases respectively, with 14 bases between them. This chain's CDR3 is CASSESGVCSYEQYF. DNA of the CDR3: TGTGCCAGCAGTGAGTCGGGAGTTTGCTCCTACGAGCAGTACTTC.

Many counts were recorded for this clone. Other DNA sequences in this specimen translate into the identical CDR3. The rearrangement uses TRBV7-9 and TRBJ2-3; TRBD2 matches at 9 bases. CDR3 size: 20 residues. CDR1 is SEHNR, CDR2 FQNEAQ, per germline (reference sequence). The V and J ends lost 0 bases and 0 bases, in that order; junction bases with no gene match: 13. The CDR3 DNA is TGTGCCAGCAGCTTAGCGTTCTGGAGCGGGAGGCTCGCTAGCACAGATACGCAGTATTTT. Translation: CASSLAFWSGRLASTDTQYF.

In this sample, this clone turned up many times. This sequence joins TRBV11-2 and TRBJ2-3; the D gene is possibly TRBD2 (5 bases). Trimming took 10 bases from V and 4 from J, leaving 18 bases between them. The CDR3 consists of 14 residues. Germline lookup yields CDR1 SGHAT and CDR2 FQNNGV. CDR3: CATEAASRSDTQYF. CDR3 nucleotides: TGTGCCACCGAGGCGGCTAGCAGGTCAGATACGCAGTATTTT. Variable domain in full (rest from reference TRBV11-2 and TRBJ2-3): EAGVAQSPRYKIIEKRQSVAFWCNPISGHATLYWYQQILGQGPKLLIQFQNNGVVDDSQLPKDRFSAERLKGVDSTLKIQPAKLEDSAVYLCATEAASRSDTQYFGPGTRLTVL.

This clone turned up a few times. A much more abundant neighbour one base away suggests this may be a read error. The V and J genes are TRBV5-4 and TRBJ2-1, with a tentative D call TRBD2 (5 bases). The ends were cut back, 2 bases at V and 4 bases at J, with 16 bases in the middle. Germline V gene data show CDR1 as SGHNT and CDR2 as YYREEE (reference sequence). The CDR3 is 16 amino acids. CDR3 nucleotides: TGTGCCAGCAGCTTCGATCTATCATCGGGATACAATGAGCAGTTCTTC. Translation gives CASSFDLSSGYNEQFF.

There are many counts of this clone. The rearrangement joins TRBV6-5 to TRBJ2-7; D may be TRBD2 (7 bases). The ends were cut back, 0 bases at V and 3 bases at J, with 15 bases in the middle. CDR1 is MNHEY, CDR2 SVGAGI, per germline. There are 16 residues in the CDR3. The CDR3 coding sequence is TGTGCCAGCAGTTACTCGATTCGCGGGGGCCTCTACGAGCAGTACTTC. Protein product: CASSYSIRGGLYEQYF.

This clone has at least ten counts. The rearrangement uses TRBV9 and TRBJ2-4, with D uncertain. The germline CDR1 and CDR2 sequences are SGDLS and YYNGEE. The CDR3 length is 13 residues. Trimming removed 2 bases from V and 8 bases from J, with 11 bases in between. The CDR3 nucleotides are TGTGCCAGCAGCGTCGTCCTTGGGGACATTCAGTACTTC. This gives the protein CASSVVLGDIQYF.

This clone was counted a few times. A much bigger clone sits one base away, suggesting this may be a read error. V gene TRBV12-3 or TRBV12-4 combines with J gene TRBJ1-2; a weak D match, TRBD1 (5 bases). CDR3 length equals 15 residues. Trimming removed 7 bases at V and 7 bases at J, with 22 bases between. In DNA, the CDR3 is TGTGCCAGCACCCAAACCTTAGGACATGGCGGTGGCTACACCTTC. It encodes CASTQTLGHGGGYTF.

This clone was seen ten or more times. The J gene is TRBJ2-1, the V gene TRBV3-1; TRBD2 aligns across 7 bases. The CDR3 totals 14 residues. J was trimmed by 5 bases and V by 4 bases; bases with no gene match: 5. Germline CDR1 and CDR2: LGHDT and YNNKEL (reference sequence). The CDR3 sequence: CASSPLGGDNEQFF. CDR3 sequence (DNA): TGTGCCAGCAGCCCGCTGGGGGGGGACAATGAGCAGTTCTTC.

This clone was seen only a few times. The same CDR3 arises from other DNA sequences in this sample as well. The chain couples TRBV6-1 to TRBJ1-2; weak D call: TRBD1 (6 bases). The length of the CDR3 is 16 residues. The V end was cut by 4 bases, the J end by 4 bases, with 19 bases between. Germline CDR1 and CDR2: MNHNS and SASEGT. The CDR3 protein is CASSAPYREPSYGYTF. The DNA of the CDR3 is TGTGCCAGCAGTGCACCGTACAGGGAACCTTCCTATGGCTACACCTTC.

This clone was detected ten times or more. The chain carries TRBV20-1 and TRBJ1-2; 9 nucleotides agree with TRBD1. The CDR3 runs to 15 residues. Per the germline V gene, CDR1 is DFQATT and CDR2 is SNEGSKA (reference sequence). V gave up 4 bases and J gave up 3 bases; unmatched junction bases: 9. The CDR3 sequence: CSATSPGTGHYGYTF. CDR3 nucleotide sequence: TGCAGTGCTACCAGTCCCGGGACAGGGCACTATGGCTACACCTTC.

This clone was detected many times. V gene TRBV6-1 combines with J gene TRBJ2-1; D gene uncertain. Germline V gives CDR1 MNHNS, CDR2 SASEGT. Trimming removed 8 bases at V and 3 bases at J, with 11 bases between. CDR3 length: 13 residues. CDR3 bases: TGTGCCAGCCGAGAAGAGGTCTACAATGAGCAGTTCTTC. Translating it yields CASREEVYNEQFF.

This clone was counted ten times or more. The chain recombines TRBV11-2 with TRBJ2-7; no firm D call. From germline, CDR1 is SGHAT and CDR2 FQNNGV. CDR3 length equals 12 residues. Trimming cost V 1 base and J 7 bases, with 8 bases left between them. DNA for the CDR3: TGTGCCAGCAGCTTAGCCTTAAGAGAGCAGTACTTC. It translates to CASSLALREQYF.

The table lists this clone with many counts. The V gene is TRBV25-1, the J gene TRBJ2-1; no clear D. The CDR3 is 12 amino acids. V lost 6 bases to trimming and J lost 16 bases, with 19 bases between them. CDR1 is MGHDK and CDR2 is SYGVNS in the germline V gene. In DNA, the CDR3 is TGTGCCAGCAGAGAGAACGGCGAAGCCCCCTTCTTC. It encodes CASRENGEAPFF.

Turning to this clone: A read error is possible here, since a much larger clone lies one base away. This same CDR3 is encoded by further DNA sequences in the sample. The V call is TRBV7-9, the J call TRBJ2-2; possibly TRBD2 for D (6 bases). CDR3 length: 12 amino acids. The V gene's germline CDR1 is SEHNR and CDR2 FQNEAQ (reference sequence). The chain's CDR3 is CASSWGLRELFF. The DNA for the CDR3 is TGTGCTAGCAGCTGGGGACTTCGGGAGCTGTTTTTT.